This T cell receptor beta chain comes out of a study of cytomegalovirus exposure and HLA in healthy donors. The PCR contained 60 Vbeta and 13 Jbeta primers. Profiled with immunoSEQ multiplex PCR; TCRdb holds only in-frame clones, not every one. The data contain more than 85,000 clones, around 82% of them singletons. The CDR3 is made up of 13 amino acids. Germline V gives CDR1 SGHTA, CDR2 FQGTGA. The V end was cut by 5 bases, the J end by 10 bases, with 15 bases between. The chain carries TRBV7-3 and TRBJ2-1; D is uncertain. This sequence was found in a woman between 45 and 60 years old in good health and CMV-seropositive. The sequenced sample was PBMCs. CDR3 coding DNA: TGTGCCAGCAGCACCAGTAGCCTGGAAGAGCAGTTCTTC. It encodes CASSTSSLEEQFF. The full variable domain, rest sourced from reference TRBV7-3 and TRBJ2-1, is GAGVSQTPSNKVTEKGKYVELRCDPISGHTALYWYRQSLGQGPEFLIYFQGTGAADDSGLPNDRFFAVRPEGSVSTLKIQRTERGDSAVYLCASSTSSLEEQFFGPGTRLTVL.